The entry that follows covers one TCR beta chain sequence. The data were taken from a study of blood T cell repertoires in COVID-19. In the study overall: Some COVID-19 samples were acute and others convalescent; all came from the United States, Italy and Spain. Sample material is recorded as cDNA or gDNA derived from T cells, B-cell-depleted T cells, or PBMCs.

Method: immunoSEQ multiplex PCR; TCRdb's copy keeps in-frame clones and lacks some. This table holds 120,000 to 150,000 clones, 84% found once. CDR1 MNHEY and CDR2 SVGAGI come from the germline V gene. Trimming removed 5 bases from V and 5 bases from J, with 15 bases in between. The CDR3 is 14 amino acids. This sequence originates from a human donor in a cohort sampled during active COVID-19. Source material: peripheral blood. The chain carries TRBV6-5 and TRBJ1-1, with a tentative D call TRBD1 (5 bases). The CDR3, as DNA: TGTGCCAGCAGTCCGACCCCTGGGGGGACTGAAGCTTTCTTT. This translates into CASSPTPGGTEAFF.